This T cell receptor (beta chain) is from a study of cytomegalovirus exposure and HLA in healthy donors. Points on this clone: Its matching antigen is unknown.

The assay was immunoSEQ multiplex PCR, and TCRdb's table has in-frame clones only and misses some. The sample contains about 160,000 clones, 70% to 90% of which appear only once. CDR3 length equals 15 residues. The germline V gene encodes CDR1 SQVTM and CDR2 ANQGSEA. Between the trimmed V and J ends, which lost 5 bases and 0 bases, there was a span of 16 bases. General observations from the study: A few chains linked to CMV were shown in vitro to be specific for CMV antigens. Cytomegalovirus-associated status was assigned to about 160 TCR beta chains.

This sequence joins TRBV29-1 and TRBJ1-2, with D perhaps TRBD1 (5 bases). Sequenced input: PBMCs. This clonotype was obtained from a woman aged 18-29 years in good health and CMV-seronegative. The CDR3 coding sequence is TGCAGCGTTTATGCCGTGGAGGGGTCTAACTATGGCTACACCTTC. It translates to CSVYAVEGSNYGYTF. Based on the CDR3 plus reference TRBV29-1 and TRBJ1-2, the full variable domain is SAVISQKPSRDICQRGTSLTIQCQVDSQVTMMFWYRQQPGQSLTLIATANQGSEATYESGFVIDKFPISRPNLTFSTLTVSNMSPEDSSIYLCSVYAVEGSNYGYTFGSGTRLTVV.